Sequencing of this T cell receptor beta chain was carried out in a study of cytomegalovirus exposure and HLA in healthy donors. The study, taken as a whole, reports: According to the study, roughly 160 TCR beta chains were cytomegalovirus-associated. Clusters of TCRs from the first cohort tended to co-occur in the roughly 120 validation repertoires (as a later analysis found).

Sequencing used immunoSEQ multiplex PCR; TCRdb keeps in-frame clones, though not all of them. The profile shows fewer than 200,000 clones, approximately 90% of them singletons. Trimming pared 2 bases from V and 3 bases from J, leaving 12 bases between. The CDR3 loop spans 14 amino acids. The germline gives CDR1 SGHDT, CDR2 YYEEEE. Of note for this clone: What it binds is unknown.

The receptor's source is a woman in her twenties or thirties in good health and CMV-seronegative. This chain connects TRBV5-6 to TRBJ2-7; D is perhaps TRBD1 (6 bases). Material for sequencing was PBMCs. CDR3 region: CASSFGGQYYEQYF. In DNA, the CDR3 is TGTGCCAGCAGCTTCGGCGGACAGTACTACGAGCAGTACTTC.